Shown below are 18 T cell receptor beta chains from a single sample sequenced in a study of T cell responses to AZD1222 COVID-19 vaccine. The table came from immunoSEQ multiplex PCR; TCRdb's copy has only in-frame clones and leaves some out. Of some 120,000 clones listed, 89% are singletons. The source was peripheral blood, collected on day 0 of AZD1222 vaccination. The source is an adult in good health.

The chain recombines TRBV30 with TRBJ1-6; no clear D gene. CDR1 GTSNPN and CDR2 SVGIG come from the germline V gene (reference sequence). Trimming removed 4 bases at V and 10 bases at J, with 20 bases between. This CDR3 comprises 15 residues. DNA for the CDR3: TGTGCCTGGACCCCTCTCAGTGATGGGGAATCACCCCTCCACTTT. Translating it yields CAWTPLSDGESPLHF.

The chain recombines TRBV5-3 with TRBJ2-5; 9 bases agree with TRBD2. TRBV5-3 is an ORF, with its function uncertain. The CDR3 extends over 17 amino acids. V gave up 0 bases and J gave up 4 bases; unmatched junction bases: 10. In DNA, the CDR3 is TGTGCCAGAAGCTTGGAACTAACAGAACTAGCGGGAGAGACCCAGTACTTC. This sequence encodes CARSLELTELAGETQYF.

V and J are TRBV6-5 and TRBJ1-6; 7 bases are a match to TRBD1. Germline V CDR1 and CDR2: MNHEY, SVGAGI. V lost 7 bases and J lost 14; bases outside the gene matches: 11. CDR3 length equals 13 residues. The CDR3: CASIDRAFGTLHF. The CDR3 nucleotides read TGTGCCAGCATCGACAGGGCCTTTGGGACCCTCCACTTT.

The J gene is TRBJ2-2, the V gene TRBV9; possible D gene TRBD1, 7 bases. V lost 2 bases and J lost 6, with 17 bases in between. The CDR3 totals 16 residues. CDR1 is SGDLS, CDR2 YYNGEE, per germline. This CDR3 is CASSVKSQGGSGELFF. CDR3 sequence (DNA): TGTGCCAGCAGCGTGAAGTCGCAGGGGGGATCCGGGGAGCTGTTTTTT.

The V call is TRBV7-9, the J call TRBJ1-1; D unclear. Trimming removed 3 bases from V and 1 base from J, with 9 bases in between. CDR1 and CDR2 (germline): SEHNR, FQNEAQ (reference sequence). The CDR3 runs to 14 residues. CDR3 residues: CASSLSTKNTEAFF. The CDR3 nucleotides read TGTGCCAGCAGCTTGTCTACGAAGAACACTGAAGCTTTCTTT.

The J gene is TRBJ2-2, the V gene TRBV9, with 7 nucleotides matching TRBD2. From germline, CDR1 is SGDLS and CDR2 YYNGEE. The CDR3 length is 16 residues. V lost 3 bases, J lost 6 bases, and 11 bases stayed unmatched. The CDR3 loop reads CASSERLAQSPGELFF. CDR3 bases: TGTGCCAGCAGCGAGAGACTAGCCCAGTCTCCCGGGGAGCTGTTTTTT.

This chain joins TRBV5-3 and TRBJ1-1, with TRBD1 matching over 12 bases. TRBV5-3 is filed as an ORF, its function uncertain. This CDR3 region has 14 residues. J lost 6 bases, V lost 4 bases, and 4 bases had no gene match. As DNA, the CDR3 is TGTGCCAGAAGCCTGGGACAGGGGGCGGCTGAAGCTTTCTTT. This translates into CARSLGQGAAEAFF.

The CDR3: CASSAGGQSSYNEQFF. CDR3 in DNA: TGTGCCAGCAGTGCGGGGGGACAGAGTTCCTACAATGAGCAGTTCTTC. V usage is TRBV28 and J usage is TRBJ2-1; possible D gene TRBD2, 8 bases. The germline V gene encodes CDR1 MDHEN and CDR2 SYDVKM. V dropped 5 bases and J dropped 1 base, with 15 bases sitting between them. CDR3 length: 16 amino acids.

The chain carries TRBV2 and TRBJ1-1; 11 nucleotides align to TRBD1. V trimming: 7 bases; J trimming: 0 bases; junction bases outside the gene matches: 13. CDR1 and CDR2 from the germline V gene are SNHLY and FYNNEI. The CDR3 length is 18 residues. The CDR3 bases are TGTGCCAGCATTTGGGGACAGGGGGAAGGAAGGATGAACACTGAAGCTTTCTTT. Translation gives CASIWGQGEGRMNTEAFF. The whole variable domain, filled in from reference TRBV2 and TRBJ1-1, reads EPEVTQTPSHQVTQMGQEVILRCVPISNHLYFYWYRQILGQKVEFLVSFYNNEISEKSEIFDDQFSVERPDGSNFTLKIRSTKLEDSAMYFCASIWGQGEGRMNTEAFFGQGTRLTVV.

The chain joins TRBV28 to TRBJ1-5; the D gene is possibly TRBD1 (5 bases). The germline V gene has CDR1 MDHEN and CDR2 SYDVKM. This CDR3 has 15 residues. Trimming took 5 bases from V and 3 from J, leaving 14 bases between them. CDR3 sequence (DNA): TGTGCCAGCAGTCCCTGGCGGGGGGTCAATCAGCCCCAGCATTTT. Translation: CASSPWRGVNQPQHF.

This clone is a singleton in its sample. The chain is built from TRBV4-1 and TRBJ1-5; TRBD1 might be the D (5 bases). The length of the CDR3 is 15 residues. V lost 1 base, J lost 5 bases, and 12 bases lay in between. CDR1 is MGHRA, CDR2 YSYEKL, per germline. In DNA, the CDR3 is TGCGCCAGCAGCCAAGTAGCCAGGGCGGATCAGCCCCAGCATTTT. Residues: CASSQVARADQPQHF.

This clone has more than one count but fewer than ten. The chain employs TRBV28 and TRBJ1-3; 9 nucleotides agree with TRBD1. Germline CDR1 reads MDHEN; CDR2 reads SYDVKM. The CDR3 is 17 amino acids. With 6 bases clipped from V and 0 bases from J, the junction kept 9 bases outside the gene matches. The CDR3 is CASSLRGQGGSGNTIYF. As DNA, the CDR3 is TGTGCCAGCAGCCTGAGGGGACAGGGAGGCTCTGGAAACACCATATATTTT.

J is TRBJ1-1 and V is TRBV19, with D perhaps TRBD1 (5 bases). Germline V gene lookup returns CDR1 LNHDA and CDR2 SQIVND (reference sequence). The length of the CDR3 is 13 residues. The ends were cut back, 3 bases at V and 4 bases at J, with 9 bases in the middle. The CDR3 nucleotides are TGTGCCAGTAGTATGGCGGGGGGCACTGAAGCTTTCTTT. As protein: CASSMAGGTEAFF. The variable domain in full, with the rest retrieved from reference TRBV19 and TRBJ1-1, is DGGITQSPKYLFRKEGQNVTLSCEQNLNHDAMYWYRQDPGQGLRLIYYSQIVNDFQKGDIAEGYSVSREKKESFPLTVTSAQKNPTAFYLCASSMAGGTEAFFGQGTRLTVV.

The chain combines TRBV9 with TRBJ2-7; D unresolved. CDR1 is SGDLS and CDR2 is YYNGEE in the germline V gene. The CDR3 has 14 residues. V lost 4 bases and J lost 3, with 14 bases in between. The CDR3 here is CASSPRVSFYEQYF. The CDR3 DNA reads as TGTGCCAGCAGCCCCCGGGTCAGCTTCTACGAGCAGTACTTC.

V is TRBV3-1 (or the pseudogene TRBV3-2) and J is TRBJ1-1; D may be TRBD1 (6 bases). The CDR3 totals 17 residues. The V end was cut by 3 bases, the J end by 9 bases, with 26 bases between. CDR1 and CDR2 (germline): LGHDT, YNNKEL (reference sequence). This CDR3 is CASSQVRGHTNFIKAFF. CDR3 DNA sequence: TGTGCCAGCAGCCAGGTCAGGGGACATACAAATTTTATAAAAGCTTTCTTT.

The chain links TRBV25-1 to TRBJ1-1; possibly TRBD1 for D (6 bases). The germline V gene has CDR1 MGHDK and CDR2 SYGVNS. The V end was cut by 7 bases, the J end by 1 base, with 13 bases between. The CDR3 loop spans 14 amino acids. The CDR3 nucleotides are TGTGCCAGCAAACAGGGTTGGGGGAACACTGAAGCTTTCTTT. This translates into CASKQGWGNTEAFF.

This rearrangement joins TRBV28 to TRBJ1-2; TRBD1 aligns across 8 bases. With 5 bases clipped from V and 7 bases from J, the junction kept 6 bases outside the gene matches. The CDR3 has 13 residues. CDR1 is MDHEN and CDR2 is SYDVKM in the germline V gene. The CDR3 here is CASSPDRVSGYTF. The DNA for the CDR3 is TGTGCCAGCAGTCCGGACAGGGTGAGTGGCTACACCTTC.

CDR3 in amino acids: CASSNRGGAFF. The CDR3 DNA reads as TGTGCCAGCAGTAACCGAGGCGGAGCTTTCTTT. The gene calls are TRBV27 and TRBJ1-1; D remains unclear. Germline V CDR1 and CDR2: MNHEY, SMNVEV (reference sequence). Deletions cut 5 bases from V and 10 bases from J, with 11 bases between. This CDR3 spans 11 amino acids.